The 11 T cell receptor beta chains presented below share a single source sample, sequenced in a study of tumor and adjacent non-tumor tissue in lung cancer. Three rounds of nested PCR, following a modified ARM-PCR protocol, produced the TCRbeta library. TCRdb fed the multiplex PCR reads into MiXCR, producing one record per CDR3 protein. Of 200,000 to 250,000 distinct CDR3 sequences listed, about 76% are singletons. No cell sorting was done before RNA was extracted from the tissue. What was sequenced was lung tumor tissue. Receptors were obtained from a man between 60 and 75 years old with non-small cell lung cancer.

Points on this clonotype: The junction differs from germline at one of its ends, possibly a read error. The rearrangement joins TRBV11-2 to TRBJ2-3; no firm D call. CDR3 length: 16 residues. Germline lookup yields CDR1 SGHAT and CDR2 FQNNGV. The CDR3 DNA follows: TGTGCCAGCAGTTTAGGCGTGCGTTGTAGCTCAGATACGCAGTATTTT. It encodes CASSLGVRCSSDTQYF.

About this clonotype: At one of its ends the junction is not consistent with the germline gene, which may arise from a read error. This sequence joins TRBV28 and TRBJ1-5, with D maybe TRBD1 (5 bases). Germline V CDR1 and CDR2: MDHEN, SYDVKM. CDR3 size: 15 residues. CDR3 bases: TGTACCAGCAGTTTTTCAGGGAAAGGCATTCAGCCCCAGCATTTT. Its translation is CTSSFSGKGIQPQHF.

As concerns this clonotype: A much larger clone is a single base away; this may be a read error. The rearrangement uses TRBV20-1 and TRBJ1-4; D possibly corresponds to TRBD1 (5 bases). Germline V gene sequence: CDR1 DFQATT, CDR2 SNEGSKA (reference sequence). The CDR3 runs 15 residues. The chain's CDR3 is CSDRAGLDSNEKLFF. CDR3 nucleotides: TGCAGTGATAGAGCGGGGCTTGACTCTAATGAAAAACTGTTTTTT.

J is TRBJ1-1 and V is TRBV20-1; a weak D match, TRBD1 (6 bases). This CDR3 has 13 residues. Germline lookup yields CDR1 DFQATT and CDR2 SNEGSKA (reference sequence). Trimming pared 5 bases from V and 2 bases from J, leaving 12 bases between. The DNA of the CDR3 is TGCAGTGCTGACAGGTTAACAAACACTGAAGCTTTCTTT. This gives the protein CSADRLTNTEAFF.

Note on this clonotype: One end of the junction fails to match germline, which may point to a read error. CDR3: CASRPWGNTGKLFF. The CDR3 DNA reads as TGTGCCAGCCGTCCTTGGGGCAACACCGGGAAGCTGTTTTTT. The V and J genes are TRBV12-3 or TRBV12-4 and TRBJ2-2, with D perhaps assigned TRBD1 or TRBD2 (5 bases each). This CDR3 is built from 14 residues.

Regarding this clonotype: Mismatch with germline at one junction end may stem from a read error. The rearrangement joins TRBV20-1 to TRBJ2-6, with 9 nucleotides matching TRBD2. Per germline, CDR1 DFQATT and CDR2 SNEGSKA (reference sequence). CDR3 length: 19 residues. DNA for the CDR3: TGCAGTGCTAGAAGGGGCGTCTCGCGGGGGGGCAGTGGGGCCAATGTCCTGAGTTTC. It encodes CSARRGVSRGGSGANVLSF.

Comment on this clonotype: A read error may explain this, as a much larger clone is one base away. The chain couples TRBV12-3 or TRBV12-4 to TRBJ2-5; TRBD2 agrees at 11 bases. Trimming took 10 bases from V and 5 from J; bases not matched to a gene: 6. The CDR3 has 13 amino acids. The CDR3 region is CATTSGNSETQYF. The CDR3 coding sequence is TGTGCCACGACTAGCGGGAACTCGGAGACCCAGTACTTC.

Many counts were recorded for this clonotype. J is TRBJ1-2 and V is TRBV20-1; D is unresolved. Trimming removed 6 bases from V and 2 bases from J, with 13 bases in between. The CDR3 has 13 residues. The V gene's germline CDR1 is DFQATT and CDR2 SNEGSKA (reference sequence). The CDR3 is CSARETGNYGYTF. DNA of the CDR3: TGCAGTGCCCGGGAGACCGGGAACTATGGCTACACCTTC.

This clonotype was seen many times. The rearrangement links TRBV28 to TRBJ2-3; 8 bases agree with TRBD1. The germline gives CDR1 MDHEN, CDR2 SYDVKM. The CDR3 extends over 16 amino acids. V was pared by 5 bases and J by 3 bases, with 10 bases of the junction left unmatched. In nucleotides, the CDR3 is TGTGCCAGCAGTATAGGCGGGTACAGGGGGACAGATACGCAGTATTTT. This codes for CASSIGGYRGTDTQYF. Looking up the rest from reference TRBV28 and TRBJ2-3 gives the full variable domain: DVKVTQSSRYLVKRTGEKVFLECVQDMDHENMFWYRQDPGLGLRLIYFSYDVKMKEKGDIPEGYSVSREKKERFSLILESASTNQTSMYLCASSIGGYRGTDTQYFGPGTRLTVL.

Concerning this clonotype itself: One end of the junction fails to match germline, which may point to a read error. V is TRBV6-5 and J is TRBJ2-7; 7 bases are a match to TRBD1. The CDR3 contains 14 residues. Germline V CDR1 and CDR2: MNHEY, SVGAGI. The CDR3 reads CASSHQDRPYEQYF. The CDR3, as DNA: TGTGCTAGCAGTCACCAGGACAGGCCATACGAGCAGTACTTC.

With respect to this clonotype: The junction shows a germline mismatch at one end, possibly a read error. The rearrangement joins TRBV11-2 to TRBJ2-5; D is perhaps TRBD1 (6 bases). This CDR3 has 13 residues. Germline CDR1 reads SGHAT; CDR2 reads FQNNGV. CDR3: CAGSSTGQETQYF. In nucleotides, the CDR3 is TGCGCCGGCAGCTCTACAGGGCAAGAGACCCAGTACTTC.